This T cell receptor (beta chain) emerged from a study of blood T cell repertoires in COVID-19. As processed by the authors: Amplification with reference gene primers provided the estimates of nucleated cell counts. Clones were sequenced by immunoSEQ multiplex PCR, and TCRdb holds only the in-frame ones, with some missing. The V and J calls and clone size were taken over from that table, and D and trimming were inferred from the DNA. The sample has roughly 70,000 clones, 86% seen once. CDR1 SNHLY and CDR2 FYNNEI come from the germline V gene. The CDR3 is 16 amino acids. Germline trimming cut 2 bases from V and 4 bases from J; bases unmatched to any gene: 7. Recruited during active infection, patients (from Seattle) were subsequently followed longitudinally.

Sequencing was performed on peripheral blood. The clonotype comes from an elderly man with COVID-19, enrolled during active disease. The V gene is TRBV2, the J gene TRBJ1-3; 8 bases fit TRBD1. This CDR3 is CASSEMDRVEGNTIYF. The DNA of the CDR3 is TGTGCCAGCAGTGAAATGGACAGGGTGGAAGGAAACACCATATATTTT.